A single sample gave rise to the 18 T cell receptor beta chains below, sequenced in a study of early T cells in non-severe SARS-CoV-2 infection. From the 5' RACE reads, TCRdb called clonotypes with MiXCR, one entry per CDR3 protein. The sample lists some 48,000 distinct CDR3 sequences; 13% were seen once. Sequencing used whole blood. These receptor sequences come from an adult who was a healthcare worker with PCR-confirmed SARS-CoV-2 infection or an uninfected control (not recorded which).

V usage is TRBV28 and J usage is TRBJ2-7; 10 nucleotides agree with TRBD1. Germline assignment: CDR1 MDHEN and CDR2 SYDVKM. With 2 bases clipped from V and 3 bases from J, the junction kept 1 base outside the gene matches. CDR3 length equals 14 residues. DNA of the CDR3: TGTGCCAGCAGTTTAGGGACAGGGGTCTACGAGCAGTACTTC. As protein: CASSLGTGVYEQYF.

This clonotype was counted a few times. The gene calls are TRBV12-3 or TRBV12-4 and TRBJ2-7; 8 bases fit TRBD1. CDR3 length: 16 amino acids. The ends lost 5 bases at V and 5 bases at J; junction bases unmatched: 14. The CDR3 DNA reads TGTGCCAGCAGTACCCAGGGTGCGAGGACAGGGAACGAGCAGTACTTC. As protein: CASSTQGARTGNEQYF.

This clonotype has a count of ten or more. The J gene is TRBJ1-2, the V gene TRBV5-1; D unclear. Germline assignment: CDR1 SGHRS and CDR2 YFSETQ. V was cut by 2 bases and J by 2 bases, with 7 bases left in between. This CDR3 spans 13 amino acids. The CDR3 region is CASSFQENYGYTF. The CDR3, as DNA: TGCGCCAGCAGCTTCCAGGAGAACTATGGCTACACCTTC.

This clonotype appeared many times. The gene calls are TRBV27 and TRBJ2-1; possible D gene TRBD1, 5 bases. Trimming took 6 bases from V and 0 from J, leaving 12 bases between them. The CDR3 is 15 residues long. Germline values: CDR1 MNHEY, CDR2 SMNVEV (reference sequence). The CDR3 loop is CASSFRVNSYNEQFF. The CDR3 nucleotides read TGTGCCAGCAGCTTCAGGGTAAACTCCTACAATGAGCAGTTCTTC.

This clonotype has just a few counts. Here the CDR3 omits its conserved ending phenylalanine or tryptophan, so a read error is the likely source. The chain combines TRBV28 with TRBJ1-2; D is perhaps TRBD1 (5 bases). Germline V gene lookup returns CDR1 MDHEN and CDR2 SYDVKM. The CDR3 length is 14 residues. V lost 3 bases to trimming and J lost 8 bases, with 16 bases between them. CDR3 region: CASSLWGSASGYTS. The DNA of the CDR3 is TGTGCCAGCAGTTTGTGGGGGAGCGCGAGCGGCTACACCTCC.

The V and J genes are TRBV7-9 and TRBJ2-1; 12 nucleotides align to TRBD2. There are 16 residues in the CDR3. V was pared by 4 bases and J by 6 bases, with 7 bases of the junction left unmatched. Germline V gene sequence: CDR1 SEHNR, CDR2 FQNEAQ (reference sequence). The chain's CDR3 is CASSSSTSGRVNEQFF. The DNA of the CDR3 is TGTGCCAGCAGCTCCTCGACTAGCGGGAGAGTCAATGAGCAGTTCTTC.

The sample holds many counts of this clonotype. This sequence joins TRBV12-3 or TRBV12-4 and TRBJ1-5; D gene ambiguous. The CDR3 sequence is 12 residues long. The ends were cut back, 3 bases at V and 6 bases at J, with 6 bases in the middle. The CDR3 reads CASSFSGQPQHF. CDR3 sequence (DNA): TGTGCCAGCAGTTTTTCGGGTCAGCCCCAGCATTTT.

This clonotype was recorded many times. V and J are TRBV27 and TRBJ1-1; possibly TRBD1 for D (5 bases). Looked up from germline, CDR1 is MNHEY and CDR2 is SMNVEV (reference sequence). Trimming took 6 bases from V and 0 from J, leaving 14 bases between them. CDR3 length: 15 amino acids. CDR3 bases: TGTGCCAGCAGCCGTATATACAGGCTGAACACTGAAGCTTTCTTT. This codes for CASSRIYRLNTEAFF.

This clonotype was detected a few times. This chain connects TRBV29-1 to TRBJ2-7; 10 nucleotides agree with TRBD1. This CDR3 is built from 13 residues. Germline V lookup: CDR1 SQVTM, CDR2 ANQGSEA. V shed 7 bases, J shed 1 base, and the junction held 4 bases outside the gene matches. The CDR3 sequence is CSGVGQGSYEQYF. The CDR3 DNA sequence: TGCAGCGGCGTGGGACAGGGGTCCTACGAGCAGTACTTC.

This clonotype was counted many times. The chain's CDR3 is CASSLEANTEAFF. The CDR3 DNA reads as TGCGCCAGCAGCTTGGAGGCTAACACTGAAGCTTTCTTT. The chain joins TRBV5-1 to TRBJ1-1; no clear D gene. The CDR3 is 13 amino acids. Per germline, CDR1 SGHRS and CDR2 YFSETQ. V lost 0 bases and J 2 bases, leaving 5 bases between the germline ends.

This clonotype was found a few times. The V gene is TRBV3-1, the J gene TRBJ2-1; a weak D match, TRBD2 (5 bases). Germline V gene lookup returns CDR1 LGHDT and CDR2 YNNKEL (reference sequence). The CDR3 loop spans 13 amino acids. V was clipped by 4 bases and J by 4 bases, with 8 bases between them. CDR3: CASSPWEYNEQFF. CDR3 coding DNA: TGTGCCAGCAGCCCATGGGAGTACAATGAGCAGTTCTTC.

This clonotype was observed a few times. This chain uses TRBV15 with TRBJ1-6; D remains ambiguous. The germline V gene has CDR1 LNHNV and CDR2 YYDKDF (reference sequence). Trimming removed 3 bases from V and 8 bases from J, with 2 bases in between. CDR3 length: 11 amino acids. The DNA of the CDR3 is TGTGCCACCAGCAGTGATTCACCCCTCCACTTT. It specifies CATSSDSPLHF.

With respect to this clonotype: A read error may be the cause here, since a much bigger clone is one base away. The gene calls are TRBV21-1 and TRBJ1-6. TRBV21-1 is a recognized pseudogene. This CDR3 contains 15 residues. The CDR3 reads CASSNWNTYNSPLHF. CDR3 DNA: TGTGCCAGCAGCAACTGGAACACATATAATTCACCCCTCCACTTT.

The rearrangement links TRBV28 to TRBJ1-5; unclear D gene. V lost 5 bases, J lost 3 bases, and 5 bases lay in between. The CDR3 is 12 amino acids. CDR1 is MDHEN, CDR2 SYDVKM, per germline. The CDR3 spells CASSTVNQPQHF. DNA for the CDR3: TGTGCCAGCAGTACAGTCAATCAGCCCCAGCATTTT. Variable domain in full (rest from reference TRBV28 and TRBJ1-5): DVKVTQSSRYLVKRTGEKVFLECVQDMDHENMFWYRQDPGLGLRLIYFSYDVKMKEKGDIPEGYSVSREKKERFSLILESASTNQTSMYLCASSTVNQPQHFGDGTRLSIL.

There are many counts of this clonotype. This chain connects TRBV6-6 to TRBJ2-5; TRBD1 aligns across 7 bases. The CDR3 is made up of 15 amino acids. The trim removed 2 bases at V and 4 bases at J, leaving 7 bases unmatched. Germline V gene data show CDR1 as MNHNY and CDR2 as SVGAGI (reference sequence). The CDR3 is CASSYRWDSVETQYF. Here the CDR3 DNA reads TGTGCCAGCAGTTACAGATGGGACAGTGTAGAGACCCAGTACTTC.

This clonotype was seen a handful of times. CDR3 sequence: CSVEEGRGIYGYTF. CDR3 nucleotide sequence: TGCAGCGTTGAAGAGGGCAGGGGGATCTATGGCTACACCTTC. This chain connects TRBV29-1 to TRBJ1-2; TRBD1 matches 7 bases. Trimming took 0 bases from V and 4 from J; bases not matched to a gene: 5. Germline-derived CDR1 and CDR2 are SQVTM and ANQGSEA. This CDR3 has 14 residues.

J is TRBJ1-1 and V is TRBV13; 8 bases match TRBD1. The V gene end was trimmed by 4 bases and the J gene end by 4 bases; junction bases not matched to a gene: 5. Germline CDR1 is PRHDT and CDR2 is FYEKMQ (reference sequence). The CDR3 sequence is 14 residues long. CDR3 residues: CASSSGTGVTEAFF. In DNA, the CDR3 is TGTGCCAGCAGCTCCGGGACAGGAGTCACTGAAGCTTTCTTT.

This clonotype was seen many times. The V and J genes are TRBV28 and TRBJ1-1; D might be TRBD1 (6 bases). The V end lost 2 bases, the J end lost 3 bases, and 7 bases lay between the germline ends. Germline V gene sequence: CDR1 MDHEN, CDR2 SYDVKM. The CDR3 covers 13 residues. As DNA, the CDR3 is TGTGCCAGCAGTTTAGGGGGGCACACTGAAGCTTTCTTT. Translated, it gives CASSLGGHTEAFF.